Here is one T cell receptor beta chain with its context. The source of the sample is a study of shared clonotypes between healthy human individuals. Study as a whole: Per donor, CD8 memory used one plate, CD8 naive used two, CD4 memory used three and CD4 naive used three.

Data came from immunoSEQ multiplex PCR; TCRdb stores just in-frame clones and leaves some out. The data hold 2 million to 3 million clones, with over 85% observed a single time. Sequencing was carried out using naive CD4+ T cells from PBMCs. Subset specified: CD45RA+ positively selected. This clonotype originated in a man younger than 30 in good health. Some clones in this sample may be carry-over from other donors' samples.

The CDR3 is CASSPRTSANNEQFF. The CDR3, as DNA: TGTGCCAGCAGCCCGCGGACTAGCGCGAACAATGAGCAGTTCTTC. V gene TRBV7-3 combines with J gene TRBJ2-1; 9 bases map to TRBD2. The CDR3 length is 15 residues. The V and J ends lost 5 bases and 5 bases, in that order; junction bases with no gene match: 7. Germline-derived CDR1 and CDR2 are SGHTA and FQGTGA.